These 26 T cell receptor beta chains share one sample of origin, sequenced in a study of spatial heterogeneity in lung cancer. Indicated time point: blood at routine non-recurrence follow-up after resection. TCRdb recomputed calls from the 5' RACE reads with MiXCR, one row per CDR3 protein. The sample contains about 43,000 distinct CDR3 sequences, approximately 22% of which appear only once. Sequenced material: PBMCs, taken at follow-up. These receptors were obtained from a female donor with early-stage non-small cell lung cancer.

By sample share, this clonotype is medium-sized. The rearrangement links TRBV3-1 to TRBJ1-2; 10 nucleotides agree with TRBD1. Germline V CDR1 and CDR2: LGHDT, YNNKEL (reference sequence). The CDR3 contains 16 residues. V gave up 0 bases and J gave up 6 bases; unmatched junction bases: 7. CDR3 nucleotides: TGTGCCAGCAGCCAAGAAGGGACAGGGGATGAAGATGGCTACACCTTC. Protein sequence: CASSQEGTGDEDGYTF.

In nucleotides, the CDR3 is TGTGCCAGCAGCCCGAGGACAGCTGGGGAGTACACCTTC. Translated: CASSPRTAGEYTF. The chain uses TRBV7-2 and TRBJ1-2; the D gene is possibly TRBD1 (6 bases). V lost 5 bases and J lost 11, with 18 bases in between. Per germline, CDR1 SGHTA and CDR2 FQGNSA. This CDR3 has 13 amino acids.

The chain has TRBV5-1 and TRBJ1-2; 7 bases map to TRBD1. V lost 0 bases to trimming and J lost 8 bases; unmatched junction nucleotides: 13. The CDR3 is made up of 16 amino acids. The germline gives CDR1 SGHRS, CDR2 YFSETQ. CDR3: CASSLAVGTERGGYTF. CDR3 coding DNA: TGCGCCAGCAGCTTGGCCGTAGGGACAGAACGCGGCGGCTACACCTTC.

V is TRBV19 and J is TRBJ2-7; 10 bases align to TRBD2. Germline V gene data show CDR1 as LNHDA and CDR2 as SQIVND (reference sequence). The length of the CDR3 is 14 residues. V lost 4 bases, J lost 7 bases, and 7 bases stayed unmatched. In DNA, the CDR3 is TGTGCCAGTAGTAACCTAGCGGGGGCTCGGGAGCAGTACTTC. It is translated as CASSNLAGAREQYF.

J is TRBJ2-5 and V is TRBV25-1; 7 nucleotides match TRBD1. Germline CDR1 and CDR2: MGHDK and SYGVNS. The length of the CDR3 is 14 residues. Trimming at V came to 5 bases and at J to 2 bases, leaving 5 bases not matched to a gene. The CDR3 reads CASSPRGIQETQYF. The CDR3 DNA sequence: TGTGCCAGCAGTCCCAGGGGGATTCAAGAGACCCAGTACTTC.

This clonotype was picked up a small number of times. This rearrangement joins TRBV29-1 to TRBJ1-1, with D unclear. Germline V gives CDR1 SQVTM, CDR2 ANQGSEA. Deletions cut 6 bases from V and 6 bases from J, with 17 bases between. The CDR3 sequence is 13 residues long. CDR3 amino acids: CSVLSGADAEAFF. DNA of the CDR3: TGCAGCGTGCTCTCAGGCGCCGACGCTGAAGCTTTCTTT.

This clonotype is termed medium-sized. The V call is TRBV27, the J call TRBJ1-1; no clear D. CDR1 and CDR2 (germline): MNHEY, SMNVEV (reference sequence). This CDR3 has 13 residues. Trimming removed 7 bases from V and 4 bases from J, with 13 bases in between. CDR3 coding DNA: TGTGCCAGCAAAGCCTCAGGAGGCACTGAAGCTTTCTTT. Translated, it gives CASKASGGTEAFF.

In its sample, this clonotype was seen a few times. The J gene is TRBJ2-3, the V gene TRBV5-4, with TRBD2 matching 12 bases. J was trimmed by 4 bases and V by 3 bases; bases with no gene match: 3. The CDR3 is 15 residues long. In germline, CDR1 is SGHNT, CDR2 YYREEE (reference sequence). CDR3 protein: CASSSSGRAPDTQYF. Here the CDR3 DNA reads TGTGCCAGCAGCTCTAGCGGGAGGGCCCCAGATACGCAGTATTTT. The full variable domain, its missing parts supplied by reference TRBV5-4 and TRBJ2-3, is ETGVTQSPTHLIKTRGQQVTLRCSSQSGHNTVSWYQQALGQGPQFIFQYYREEENGRGNFPPRFSGLQFPNYSSELNVNALELDDSALYLCASSSSGRAPDTQYFGPGTRLTVL.

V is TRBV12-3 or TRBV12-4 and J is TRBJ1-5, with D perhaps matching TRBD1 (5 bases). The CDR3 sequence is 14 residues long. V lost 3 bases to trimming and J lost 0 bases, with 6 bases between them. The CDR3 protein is CASSLGGSNQPQHF. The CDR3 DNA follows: TGTGCCAGCAGTTTGGGGGGTAGCAATCAGCCCCAGCATTTT.

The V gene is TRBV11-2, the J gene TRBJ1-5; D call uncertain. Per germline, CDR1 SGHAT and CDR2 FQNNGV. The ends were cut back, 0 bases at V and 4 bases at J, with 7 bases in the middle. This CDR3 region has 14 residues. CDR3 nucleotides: TGTGCCAGCAGCTTAGATGCTGAGAATCAGCCCCAGCATTTT. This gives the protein CASSLDAENQPQHF.

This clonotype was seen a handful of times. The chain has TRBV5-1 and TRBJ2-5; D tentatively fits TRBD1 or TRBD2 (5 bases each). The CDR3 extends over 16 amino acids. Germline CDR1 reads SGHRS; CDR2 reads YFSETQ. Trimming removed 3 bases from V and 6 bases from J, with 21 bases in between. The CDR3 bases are TGCGCCAGCAGCTCCGTAGACGAGGGGAGTTGGAAGACCCAGTACTTC. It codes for CASSSVDEGSWKTQYF.

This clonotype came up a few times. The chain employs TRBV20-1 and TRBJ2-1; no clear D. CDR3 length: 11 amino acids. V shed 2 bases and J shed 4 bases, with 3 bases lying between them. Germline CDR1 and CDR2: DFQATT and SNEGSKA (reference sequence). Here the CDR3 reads CSARRYNEQFF. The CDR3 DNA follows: TGCAGTGCTAGAAGGTACAATGAGCAGTTCTTC.

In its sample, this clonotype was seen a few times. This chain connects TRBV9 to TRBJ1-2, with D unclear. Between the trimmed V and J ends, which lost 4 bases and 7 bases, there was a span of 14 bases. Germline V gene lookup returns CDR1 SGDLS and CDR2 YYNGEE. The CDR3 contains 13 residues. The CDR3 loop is CASSSLEVGGYTF. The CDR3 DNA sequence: TGTGCCAGCAGCTCCCTTGAAGTGGGTGGCTACACCTTC.

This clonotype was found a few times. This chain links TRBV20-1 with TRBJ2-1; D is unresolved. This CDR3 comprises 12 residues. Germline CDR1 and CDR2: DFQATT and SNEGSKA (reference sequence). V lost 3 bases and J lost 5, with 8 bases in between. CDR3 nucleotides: TGCAGTGCTAGGAAGCAACACAATGAGCAGTTCTTC. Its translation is CSARKQHNEQFF.

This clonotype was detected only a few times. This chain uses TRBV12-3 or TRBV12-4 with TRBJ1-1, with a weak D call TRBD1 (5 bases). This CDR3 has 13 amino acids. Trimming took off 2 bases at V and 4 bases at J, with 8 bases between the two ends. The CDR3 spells CASSLSGGTEAFF. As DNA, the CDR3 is TGTGCCAGCAGTTTATCGGGGGGCACTGAAGCTTTCTTT.

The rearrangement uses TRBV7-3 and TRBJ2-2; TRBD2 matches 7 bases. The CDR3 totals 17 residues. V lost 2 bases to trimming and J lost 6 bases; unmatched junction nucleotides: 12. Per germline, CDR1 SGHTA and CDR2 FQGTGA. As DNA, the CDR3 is TGTGCCAGCAGCTTAGGGACTACTAACGCGCGCGCCGGGGAGCTGTTTTTT. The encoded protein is CASSLGTTNARAGELFF.

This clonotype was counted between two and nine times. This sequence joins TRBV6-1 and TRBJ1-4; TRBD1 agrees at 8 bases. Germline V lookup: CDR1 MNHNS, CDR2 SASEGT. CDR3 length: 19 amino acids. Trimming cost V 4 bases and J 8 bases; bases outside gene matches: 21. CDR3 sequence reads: CASSGTTGTGVWGGEKLFF. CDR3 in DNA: TGTGCCAGCAGTGGAACCACGGGGACAGGCGTTTGGGGTGGAGAAAAACTGTTTTTT.

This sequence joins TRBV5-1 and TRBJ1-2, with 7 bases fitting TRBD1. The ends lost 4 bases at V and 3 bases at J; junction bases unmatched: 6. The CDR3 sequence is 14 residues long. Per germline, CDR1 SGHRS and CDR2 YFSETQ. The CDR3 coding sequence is TGCGCCAGCAGCCCTGAGGGGGCCTACTATGGCTACACCTTC. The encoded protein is CASSPEGAYYGYTF.

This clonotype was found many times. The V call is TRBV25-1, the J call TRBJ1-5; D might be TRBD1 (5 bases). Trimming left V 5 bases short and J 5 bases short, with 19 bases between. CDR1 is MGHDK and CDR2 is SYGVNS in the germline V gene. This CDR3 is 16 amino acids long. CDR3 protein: CASSPDKQGGYQPQHF. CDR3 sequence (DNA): TGTGCCAGCAGTCCTGATAAGCAGGGTGGGTATCAGCCCCAGCATTTT.

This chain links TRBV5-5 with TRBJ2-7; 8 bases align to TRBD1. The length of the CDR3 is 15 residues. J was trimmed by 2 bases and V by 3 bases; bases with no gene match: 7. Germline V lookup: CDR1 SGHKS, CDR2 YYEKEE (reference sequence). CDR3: CASSSQSGGPYEQYV. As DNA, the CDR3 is TGTGCCAGCAGCTCCCAGTCAGGGGGCCCCTACGAGCAGTACGTC.

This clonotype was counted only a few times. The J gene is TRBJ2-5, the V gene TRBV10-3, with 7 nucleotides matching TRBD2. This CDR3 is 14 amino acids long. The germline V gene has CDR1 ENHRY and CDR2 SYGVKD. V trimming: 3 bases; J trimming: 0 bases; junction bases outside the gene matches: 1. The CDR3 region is CAISDGGNQETQYF. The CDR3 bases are TGTGCCATCAGTGACGGGGGGAACCAAGAGACCCAGTACTTC.

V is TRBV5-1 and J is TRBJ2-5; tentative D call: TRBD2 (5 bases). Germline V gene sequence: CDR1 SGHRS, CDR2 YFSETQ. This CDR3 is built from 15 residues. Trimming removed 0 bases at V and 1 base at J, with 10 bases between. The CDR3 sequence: CASSLGERTQETQYF. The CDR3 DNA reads TGCGCCAGCAGCTTGGGTGAGCGGACCCAAGAGACCCAGTACTTC.

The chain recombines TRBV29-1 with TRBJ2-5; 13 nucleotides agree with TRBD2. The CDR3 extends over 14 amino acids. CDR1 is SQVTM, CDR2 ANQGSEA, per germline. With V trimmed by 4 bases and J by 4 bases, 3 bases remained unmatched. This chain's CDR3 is CSVVGLAGAETQYF. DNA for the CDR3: TGCAGCGTTGTAGGACTAGCGGGAGCAGAGACCCAGTACTTC.

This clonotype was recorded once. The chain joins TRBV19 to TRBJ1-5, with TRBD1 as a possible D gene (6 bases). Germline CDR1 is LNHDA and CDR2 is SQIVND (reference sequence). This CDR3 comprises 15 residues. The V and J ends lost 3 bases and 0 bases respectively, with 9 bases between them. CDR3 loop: CASSMGAYSNQPQHF. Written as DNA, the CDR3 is TGTGCCAGTAGTATGGGGGCCTATAGCAATCAGCCCCAGCATTTT.

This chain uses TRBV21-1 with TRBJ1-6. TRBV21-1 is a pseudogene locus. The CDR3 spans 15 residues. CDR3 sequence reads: CASSKMRRSVSPLHF. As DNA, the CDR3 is TGTGCCAGCAGCAAAATGAGGCGTTCAGTTTCACCCCTCCACTTT.

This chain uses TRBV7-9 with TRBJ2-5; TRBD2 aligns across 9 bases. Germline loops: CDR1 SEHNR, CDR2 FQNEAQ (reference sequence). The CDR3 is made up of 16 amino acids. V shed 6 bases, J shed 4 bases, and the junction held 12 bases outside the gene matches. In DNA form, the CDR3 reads TGTGCCAGCAGAAAAGGGCGGCTAGCGGGACGAGAGACCCAGTACTTC. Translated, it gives CASRKGRLAGRETQYF.